A single sample gave rise to the 5 T cell receptor beta chains below, sequenced in a study of blood T cell repertoires in COVID-19. Measured with immunoSEQ multiplex PCR; TCRdb has only the in-frame clones, and not every one. This sample has some 240,000 clones; approximately 89% occur once, and the top ten carry around 3.1%. The material sequenced was PBMCs or T cells enriched from blood (not recorded which). These receptors originate from a woman between 35 and 50 years old who had been exposed to COVID-19.

This chain joins TRBV9 and TRBJ1-2; D possibly corresponds to TRBD1 (5 bases). The V and J ends lost 0 bases and 8 bases respectively, with 14 bases between them. The germline V gene encodes CDR1 SGDLS and CDR2 YYNGEE. The CDR3 has 14 amino acids. CDR3 DNA sequence: TGTGCCAGCAGCGTAGCACAGGTAGCTGTCGGCTACACCTTC. It encodes CASSVAQVAVGYTF.

This clone has a handful of counts. The rearrangement uses TRBV7-6 and TRBJ1-6, with 9 bases matching TRBD1. Germline CDR1 is SGHVS and CDR2 is FNYEAQ. CDR3 length: 17 amino acids. V gave up 4 bases and J gave up 4 bases; unmatched junction bases: 8. The CDR3 is CASSSSTGQGYNSPLHF. As DNA, the CDR3 is TGTGCCAGCAGCTCCTCAACAGGACAGGGGTATAATTCACCCCTCCACTTT.

The chain has TRBV7-9 and TRBJ1-4; TRBD1 aligns across 9 bases. This CDR3 has 14 amino acids. Germline V gene lookup returns CDR1 SEHNR and CDR2 FQNEAQ (reference sequence). V lost 5 bases and J lost 8; bases outside the gene matches: 6. The chain's CDR3 is CASSMDRGREKLFF. Here the CDR3 DNA reads TGTGCCAGCAGCATGGACAGGGGACGGGAAAAACTGTTTTTT.

The chain combines TRBV4-3 with TRBJ2-3, with D maybe TRBD1 (7 bases). The CDR3 sequence is 18 residues long. Germline V gives CDR1 LGHNA, CDR2 YSLEER. V was pared by 1 base and J by 2 bases, with 19 bases between. This CDR3 reads CASSQGRRGVGFTDTQYF. As DNA, the CDR3 is TGCGCCAGCAGCCAAGGACGCAGGGGGGTCGGGTTCACAGATACGCAGTATTTT.

This rearrangement joins TRBV7-9 to TRBJ1-2, with TRBD1 matching over 7 bases. Germline values: CDR1 SEHNR, CDR2 FQNEAQ (reference sequence). The V gene end was trimmed by 5 bases and the J gene end by 0 bases; junction bases not matched to a gene: 9. The CDR3 covers 16 residues. The CDR3 DNA reads TGTGCCAGCAGCCCCGGAGGGGGACAGTCTAACTATGGCTACACCTTC. It encodes CASSPGGGQSNYGYTF. Complete variable domain (other parts from reference TRBV7-9 and TRBJ1-2): DTGVSQNPRHKITKRGQNVTFRCDPISEHNRLYWYRQTLGQGPEFLTYFQNEAQLEKSRLLSDRFSAERPKGSFSTLEIQRTEQGDSAMYLCASSPGGGQSNYGYTFGSGTRLTVV.